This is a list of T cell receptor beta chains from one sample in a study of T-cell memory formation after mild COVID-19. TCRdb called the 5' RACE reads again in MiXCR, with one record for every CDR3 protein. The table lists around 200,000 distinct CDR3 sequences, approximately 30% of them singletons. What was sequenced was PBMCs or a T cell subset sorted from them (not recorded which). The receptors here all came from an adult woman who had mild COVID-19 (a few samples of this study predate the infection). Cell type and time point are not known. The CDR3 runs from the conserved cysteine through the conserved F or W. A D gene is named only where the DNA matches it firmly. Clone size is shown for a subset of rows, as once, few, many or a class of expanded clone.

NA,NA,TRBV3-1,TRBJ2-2,CASSQAAGSNTGELFF,TGTGCCAGCAGCCAAGCAGCGGGTTCGAACACCGGGGAGCTGTTTTTT
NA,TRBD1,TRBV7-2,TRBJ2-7,CASSSQRDRPYEQYF,TGTGCCAGCAGCTCGCAGAGGGACAGACCCTACGAGCAGTACTTC
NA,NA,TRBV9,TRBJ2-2,CASSVSGTPNTGELFF,TGTGCCAGCAGCGTGTCTGGGACGCCGAACACCGGGGAGCTGTTTTTT
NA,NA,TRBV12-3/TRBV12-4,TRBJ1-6,CASSLTGPGSPLHF,TGTGCCAGCAGTTTGACGGGCCCGGGATCACCCCTCCACTTT
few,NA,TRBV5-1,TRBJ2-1,CASRKETSYNEQFF,TGCGCCAGCAGGAAGGAAACCTCCTACAATGAGCAGTTCTTC
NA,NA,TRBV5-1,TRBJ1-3,CASRRIDSSGNTIYF,TGCGCCAGCAGAAGGATTGACAGCTCTGGAAACACCATATATTTT
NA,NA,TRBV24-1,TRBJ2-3,CATSDWVGTTDTQYF,TGTGCCACCAGTGATTGGGTGGGAACCACAGATACGCAGTATTTT
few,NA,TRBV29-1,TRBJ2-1,CSVFDSYNEQFF,TGCAGTGTTTTCGACAGTTACAATGAGCAGTTCTTC
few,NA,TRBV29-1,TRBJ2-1,CSAASLSYNEQFF,TGCAGCGCAGCGTCGCTGTCCTACAATGAGCAGTTCTTC
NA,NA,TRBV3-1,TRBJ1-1,CASSQVDTEAFF,TGTGCCAGCAGCCAAGTGGACACTGAAGCTTTCTTT